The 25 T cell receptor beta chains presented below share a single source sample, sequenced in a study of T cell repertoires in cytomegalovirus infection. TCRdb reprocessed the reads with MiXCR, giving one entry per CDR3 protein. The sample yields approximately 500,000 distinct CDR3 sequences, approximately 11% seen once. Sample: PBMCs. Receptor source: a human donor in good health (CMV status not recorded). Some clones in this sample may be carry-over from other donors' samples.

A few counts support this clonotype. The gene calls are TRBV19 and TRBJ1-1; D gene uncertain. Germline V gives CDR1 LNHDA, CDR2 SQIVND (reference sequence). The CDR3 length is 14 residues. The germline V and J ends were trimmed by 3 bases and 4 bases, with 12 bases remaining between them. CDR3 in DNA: TGTGCCAGTAGTATTGGAGGCCGGGGCACTGAAGCTTTCTTT. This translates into CASSIGGRGTEAFF.

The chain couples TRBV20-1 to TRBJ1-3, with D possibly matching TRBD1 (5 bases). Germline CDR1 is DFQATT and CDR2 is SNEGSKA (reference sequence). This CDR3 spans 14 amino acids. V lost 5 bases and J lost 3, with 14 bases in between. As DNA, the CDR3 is TGCAGTGCTGGGGGAAGGGATGGTGGAAACACCATATATTTT. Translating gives CSAGGRDGGNTIYF.

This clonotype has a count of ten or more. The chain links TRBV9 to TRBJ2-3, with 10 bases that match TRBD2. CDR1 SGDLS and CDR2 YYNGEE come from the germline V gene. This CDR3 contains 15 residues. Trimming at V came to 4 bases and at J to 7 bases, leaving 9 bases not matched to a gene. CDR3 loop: CASSRRLAGENTQYF. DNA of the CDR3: TGTGCCAGCAGCAGGAGGCTAGCGGGGGAGAATACGCAGTATTTT.

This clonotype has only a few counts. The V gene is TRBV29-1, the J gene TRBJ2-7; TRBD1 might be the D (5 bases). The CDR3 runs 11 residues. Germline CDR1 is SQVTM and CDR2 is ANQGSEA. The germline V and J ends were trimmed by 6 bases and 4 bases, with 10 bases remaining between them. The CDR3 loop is CSVATAYEQYF. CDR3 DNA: TGCAGCGTGGCGACAGCATACGAGCAGTACTTC.

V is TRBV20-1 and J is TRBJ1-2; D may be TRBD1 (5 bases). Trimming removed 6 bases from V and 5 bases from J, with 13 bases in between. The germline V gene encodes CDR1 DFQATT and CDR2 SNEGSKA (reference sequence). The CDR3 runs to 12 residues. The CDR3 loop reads CSATPGPYGYTF. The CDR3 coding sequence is TGCAGTGCCACCCCAGGGCCTTATGGCTACACCTTC.

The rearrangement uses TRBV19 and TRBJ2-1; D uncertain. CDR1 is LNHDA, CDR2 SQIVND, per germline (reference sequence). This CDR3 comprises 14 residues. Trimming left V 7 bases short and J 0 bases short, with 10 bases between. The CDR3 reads CASTEKSSYNEQFF. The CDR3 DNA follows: TGTGCCAGTACCGAGAAGAGCTCCTACAATGAGCAGTTCTTC.

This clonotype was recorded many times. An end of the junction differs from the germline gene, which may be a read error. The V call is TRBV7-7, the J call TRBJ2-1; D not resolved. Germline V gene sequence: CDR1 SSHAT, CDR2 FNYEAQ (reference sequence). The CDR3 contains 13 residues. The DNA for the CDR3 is TGTGCTAGCAGCTTAGCTAGGAACGGTGAGCAGTTCTTC. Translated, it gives CASSLARNGEQFF.

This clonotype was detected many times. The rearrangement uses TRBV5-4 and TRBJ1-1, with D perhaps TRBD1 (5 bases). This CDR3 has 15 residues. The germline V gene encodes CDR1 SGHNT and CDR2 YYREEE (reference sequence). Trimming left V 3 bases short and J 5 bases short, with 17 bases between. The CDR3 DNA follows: TGTGCCAGCAGCTCGGACACCTCGTCGAAGACTGAAGCTTTCTTT. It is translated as CASSSDTSSKTEAFF.

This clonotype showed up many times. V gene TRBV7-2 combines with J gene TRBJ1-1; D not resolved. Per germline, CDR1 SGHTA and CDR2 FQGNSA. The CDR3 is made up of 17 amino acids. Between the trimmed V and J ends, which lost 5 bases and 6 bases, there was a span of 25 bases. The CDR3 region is CASSPRGPKDPRSEAFF. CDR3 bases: TGTGCCAGCAGCCCTCGAGGCCCCAAGGATCCGCGGTCTGAAGCTTTCTTT.

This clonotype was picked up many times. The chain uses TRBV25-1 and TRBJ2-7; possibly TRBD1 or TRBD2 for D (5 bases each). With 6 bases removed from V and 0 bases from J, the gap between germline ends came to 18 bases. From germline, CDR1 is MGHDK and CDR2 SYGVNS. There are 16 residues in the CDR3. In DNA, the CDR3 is TGTGCCAGCAGCGGGGTTTCCGGGACCGTCTCCTACGAGCAGTACTTC. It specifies CASSGVSGTVSYEQYF.

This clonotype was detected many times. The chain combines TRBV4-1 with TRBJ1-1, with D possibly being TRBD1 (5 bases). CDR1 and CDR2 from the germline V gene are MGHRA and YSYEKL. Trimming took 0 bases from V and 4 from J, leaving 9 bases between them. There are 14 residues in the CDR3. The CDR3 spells CASSQEARGTEAFF. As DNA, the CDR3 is TGCGCCAGCAGCCAAGAGGCGAGGGGCACTGAAGCTTTCTTT.

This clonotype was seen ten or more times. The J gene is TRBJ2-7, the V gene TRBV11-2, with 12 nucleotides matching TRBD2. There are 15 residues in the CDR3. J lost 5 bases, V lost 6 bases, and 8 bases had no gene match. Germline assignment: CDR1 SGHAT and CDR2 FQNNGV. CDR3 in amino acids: CASSPASGRVDEQYF. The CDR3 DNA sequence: TGTGCCAGCAGTCCAGCTAGCGGGAGGGTAGACGAGCAGTACTTC.

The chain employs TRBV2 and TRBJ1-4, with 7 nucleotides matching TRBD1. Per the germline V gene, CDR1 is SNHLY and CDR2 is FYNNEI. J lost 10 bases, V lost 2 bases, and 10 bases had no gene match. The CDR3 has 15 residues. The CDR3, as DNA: TGTGCCAGCAGTGAACAGGGGACAGTGGGGGGAAAACTGTTTTTT. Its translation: CASSEQGTVGGKLFF.

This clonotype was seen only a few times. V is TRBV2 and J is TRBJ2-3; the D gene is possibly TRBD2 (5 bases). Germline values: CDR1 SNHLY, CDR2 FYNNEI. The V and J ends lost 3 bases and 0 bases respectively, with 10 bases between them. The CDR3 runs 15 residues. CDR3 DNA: TGTGCCAGCAGTGACGGGGAAGCTAGCACAGATACGCAGTATTTT. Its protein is CASSDGEASTDTQYF. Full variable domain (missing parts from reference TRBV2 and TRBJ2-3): EPEVTQTPSHQVTQMGQEVILRCVPISNHLYFYWYRQILGQKVEFLVSFYNNEISEKSEIFDDQFSVERPDGSNFTLKIRSTKLEDSAMYFCASSDGEASTDTQYFGPGTRLTVL.

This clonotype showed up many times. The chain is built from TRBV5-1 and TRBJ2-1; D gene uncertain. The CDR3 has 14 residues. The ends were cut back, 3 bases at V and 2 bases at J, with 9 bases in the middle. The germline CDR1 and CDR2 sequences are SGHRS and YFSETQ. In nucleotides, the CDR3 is TGCGCCAGCAGCTATCTCGACACCTACAATGAGCAGTTCTTC. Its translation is CASSYLDTYNEQFF.

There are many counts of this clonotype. The CDR3 spells CASSFDGSGGYEQYF. CDR3 sequence (DNA): TGTGCCAGCAGCTTCGATGGGAGTGGTGGCTACGAGCAGTACTTC. The chain couples TRBV7-2 to TRBJ2-7, with D possibly matching TRBD2 (5 bases). Trimming took off 3 bases at V and 3 bases at J, with 15 bases between the two ends. The CDR3 has 15 residues. Per germline, CDR1 SGHTA and CDR2 FQGNSA. Together with reference TRBV7-2 and TRBJ2-7, the CDR3 gives the full variable domain: GAGVSQSPSNKVTEKGKDVELRCDPISGHTALYWYRQSLGQGLEFLIYFQGNSAPDKSGLPSDRFSAERTGGSVSTLTIQRTQQEDSAVYLCASSFDGSGGYEQYFGPGTRLTVT.

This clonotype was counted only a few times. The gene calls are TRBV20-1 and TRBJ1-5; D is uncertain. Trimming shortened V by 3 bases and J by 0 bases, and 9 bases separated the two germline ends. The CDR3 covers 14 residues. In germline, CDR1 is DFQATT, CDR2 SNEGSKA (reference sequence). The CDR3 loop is CSASYSYSNQPQHF. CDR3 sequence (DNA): TGCAGTGCTAGTTATAGCTATAGCAATCAGCCCCAGCATTTT.

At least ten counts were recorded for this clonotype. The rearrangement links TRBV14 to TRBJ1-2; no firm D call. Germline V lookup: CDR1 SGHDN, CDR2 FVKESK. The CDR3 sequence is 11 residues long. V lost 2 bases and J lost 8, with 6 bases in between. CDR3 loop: CASSQQGGYTF. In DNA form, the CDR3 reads TGTGCCAGCAGCCAACAAGGGGGCTACACCTTC.

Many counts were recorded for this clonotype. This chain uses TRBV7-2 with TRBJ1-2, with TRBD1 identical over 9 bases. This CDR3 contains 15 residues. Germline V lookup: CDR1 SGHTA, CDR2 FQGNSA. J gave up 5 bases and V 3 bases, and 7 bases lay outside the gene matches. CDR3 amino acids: CASSFKTGGPYGYTF. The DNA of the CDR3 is TGTGCCAGCAGCTTCAAGACAGGGGGGCCATATGGCTACACCTTC.

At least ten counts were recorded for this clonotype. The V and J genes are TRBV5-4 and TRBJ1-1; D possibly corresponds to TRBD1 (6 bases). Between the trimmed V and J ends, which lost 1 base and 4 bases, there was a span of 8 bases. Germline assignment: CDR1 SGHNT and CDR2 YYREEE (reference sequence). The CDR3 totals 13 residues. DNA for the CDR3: TGTGCCAGCAGCTTGTTGGGGGCCACTGAAGCTTTCTTT. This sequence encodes CASSLLGATEAFF.

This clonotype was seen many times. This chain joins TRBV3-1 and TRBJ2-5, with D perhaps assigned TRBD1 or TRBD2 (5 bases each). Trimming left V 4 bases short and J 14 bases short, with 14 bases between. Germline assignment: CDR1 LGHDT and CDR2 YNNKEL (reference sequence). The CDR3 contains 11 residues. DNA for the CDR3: TGTGCCAGCAGCCGAGGGGAACTCCCCTACTTC. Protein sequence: CASSRGELPYF.

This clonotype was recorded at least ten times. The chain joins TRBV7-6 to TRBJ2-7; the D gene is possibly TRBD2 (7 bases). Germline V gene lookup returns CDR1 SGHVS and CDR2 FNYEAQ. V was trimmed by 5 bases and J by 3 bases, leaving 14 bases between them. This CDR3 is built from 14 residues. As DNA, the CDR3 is TGTGCCAGCAGCACCGGGGGGCACAGCTACGAGCAGTACTTC. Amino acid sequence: CASSTGGHSYEQYF. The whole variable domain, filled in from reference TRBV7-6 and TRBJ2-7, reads GAGVSQSPRYKVTKRGQDVALRCDPISGHVSLYWYRQALGQGPEFLTYFNYEAQQDKSGLPNDRFSAERPEGSISTLTIQRTEQRDSAMYRCASSTGGHSYEQYFGPGTRLTVT.

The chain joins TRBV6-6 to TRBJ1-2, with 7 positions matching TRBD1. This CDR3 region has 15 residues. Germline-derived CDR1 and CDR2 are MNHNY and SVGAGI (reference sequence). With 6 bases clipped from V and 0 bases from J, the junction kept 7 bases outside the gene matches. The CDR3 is CASRTGQVSNYGYTF. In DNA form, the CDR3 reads TGTGCCAGCAGGACCGGACAGGTGTCTAACTATGGCTACACCTTC.

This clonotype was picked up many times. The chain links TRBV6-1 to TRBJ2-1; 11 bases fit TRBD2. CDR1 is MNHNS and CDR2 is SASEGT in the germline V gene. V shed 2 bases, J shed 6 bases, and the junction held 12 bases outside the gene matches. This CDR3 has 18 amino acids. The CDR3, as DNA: TGTGCCAGCAGTGAACCTAGCGGGGGGCCCTCCCTTATCAATGAGCAGTTCTTC. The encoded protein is CASSEPSGGPSLINEQFF.

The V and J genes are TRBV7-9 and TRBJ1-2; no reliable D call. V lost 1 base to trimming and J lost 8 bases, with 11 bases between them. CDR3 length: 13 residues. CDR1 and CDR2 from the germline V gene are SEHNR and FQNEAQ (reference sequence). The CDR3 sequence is CASSLVPGGGYTF. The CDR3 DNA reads TGTGCCAGCAGCTTAGTTCCAGGAGGGGGCTACACCTTC.